A single sample is the source of the 11 T cell receptor beta chains below, sequenced in a study of blood T cell repertoires in COVID-19. Assay used: immunoSEQ multiplex PCR; TCRdb lists only in-frame clones, some missing. The profile shows roughly 250,000 clones, about 87% of them singletons. Sequenced input: PBMCs or T cells enriched from blood (not recorded which). The source is a woman between 45 and 60 years old who had recovered from COVID-19.

This chain links TRBV10-3 with TRBJ2-3; D may be TRBD2 (6 bases). This CDR3 has 13 residues. Trimming cost V 7 bases and J 2 bases, with 10 bases left between them. Germline CDR1 reads ENHRY; CDR2 reads SYGVKD. The CDR3 reads CAITGTSTDTQYF. The CDR3 DNA is TGTGCCATCACGGGGACTTCCACAGATACGCAGTATTTT.

The rearrangement uses TRBV10-3 and TRBJ1-5, with a possible D match to TRBD1 (5 bases). The CDR3 has 14 residues. The V and J ends lost 10 bases and 0 bases respectively, with 13 bases between them. Per the germline V gene, CDR1 is ENHRY and CDR2 is SYGVKD. CDR3 protein: CATRQPYSNQPQHF. The CDR3 nucleotides are TGTGCCACCCGACAGCCTTATAGCAATCAGCCCCAGCATTTT.

The J gene is TRBJ1-1, the V gene TRBV7-3, with 7 positions matching TRBD1. Trimming took 5 bases from V and 3 from J; bases not matched to a gene: 9. This CDR3 region has 15 residues. Germline V gene data show CDR1 as SGHTA and CDR2 as FQGTGA. The CDR3 region has the DNA TGTGCCAGCAGCCTGCGGACAGGTCGGGACACTGAAGCTTTCTTT. Translating gives CASSLRTGRDTEAFF.

The chain recombines TRBV2 with TRBJ2-1; D is possibly TRBD2 (6 bases). The CDR3 is 15 residues long. V shed 4 bases and J shed 10 bases, with 20 bases lying between them. The germline V gene encodes CDR1 SNHLY and CDR2 FYNNEI. CDR3 amino acids: CASSGQRAVFIEQFF. CDR3 nucleotides: TGTGCCAGCAGTGGTCAGCGGGCAGTTTTTATCGAGCAGTTCTTC. The full variable domain, in which reference TRBV2 and TRBJ2-1 provide the parts outside the CDR3, is EPEVTQTPSHQVTQMGQEVILRCVPISNHLYFYWYRQILGQKVEFLVSFYNNEISEKSEIFDDQFSVERPDGSNFTLKIRSTKLEDSAMYFCASSGQRAVFIEQFFGPGTRLTVL.

The chain combines TRBV12-1 with TRBJ2-2; the table assigns TRBD1, which was not confirmed against the DNA. TRBV12-1 counts as a pseudogene. The CDR3 runs 15 residues. The CDR3 region is CASRQESPNTGELFF. The CDR3 DNA reads TGTGCCAGCAGACAGGAGAGCCCGAACACCGGGGAGCTGTTTTTT.

The rearrangement joins TRBV4-3 to TRBJ2-5; weak D call: TRBD1 (6 bases). V dropped 0 bases and J dropped 1 base, with 9 bases sitting between them. This CDR3 is 15 amino acids long. Germline V gives CDR1 LGHNA, CDR2 YSLEER. The DNA of the CDR3 is TGCGCCAGCAGCCAAGATGACAGGAGCCAAGAGACCCAGTACTTC. Translated: CASSQDDRSQETQYF.

CDR3 DNA sequence: TGTGCCACCAGTGATAGCGGGGGAAATTACAATGAGCAGTTCTTC. It is translated as CATSDSGGNYNEQFF. This chain joins TRBV24-1 and TRBJ2-1, with 8 bases fitting TRBD2. CDR3 length: 15 amino acids. Germline loops: CDR1 KGHDR, CDR2 SFDVKD. The V gene end was trimmed by 3 bases and the J gene end by 4 bases; junction bases not matched to a gene: 4.

The chain links TRBV5-1 to TRBJ1-1; possibly TRBD1 for D (6 bases). V lost 1 base and J lost 4, with 17 bases in between. The germline gives CDR1 SGHRS, CDR2 YFSETQ. This CDR3 is 16 amino acids long. CDR3 bases: TGCGCCAGCAGCTTGCTACTGTCGGACAGCGCCACTGAAGCTTTCTTT. Its translation: CASSLLLSDSATEAFF.

This chain connects TRBV28 to TRBJ1-2; tentative D call: TRBD1 (5 bases). V lost 5 bases to trimming and J lost 3 bases, with 19 bases between them. This CDR3 is 16 amino acids long. Germline values: CDR1 MDHEN, CDR2 SYDVKM. In DNA, the CDR3 is TGTGCCAGCAGTGGGGTGCAGGCCGGGACTCACTATGGCTACACCTTC. This encodes CASSGVQAGTHYGYTF.

The chain carries TRBV5-1 and TRBJ1-6, with 10 bases that match TRBD1. The J segment lost 9 bases and the V segment lost 0 bases, leaving 3 bases of the junction unmatched. CDR1 and CDR2 from the germline V gene are SGHRS and YFSETQ. The length of the CDR3 is 15 residues. CDR3 sequence (DNA): TGCGCCAGCAGCTTGGGACAGGGGGCACCTTCACCCCTCCACTTT. Its translation: CASSLGQGAPSPLHF.

This chain joins TRBV19 and TRBJ2-3; 8 nucleotides match TRBD1. Germline values: CDR1 LNHDA, CDR2 SQIVND (reference sequence). V was clipped by 7 bases and J by 10 bases; unmatched bases: 4. There are 11 residues in the CDR3. This CDR3 reads CASTDRVAQYF. CDR3 bases: TGTGCCAGTACGGACAGGGTTGCGCAGTATTTT.